This note documents a single T cell receptor beta chain sequence. This entry belongs to a study of blood T cell repertoires in COVID-19. As for the study in general: Some COVID-19 samples were acute and others convalescent; all came from the United States, Italy and Spain. The analysed material was cDNA or gDNA that came from T cells, B-cell-depleted T cells, or PBMCs.

The CDR3 extends over 15 amino acids. The V segment lost 8 bases and the J segment 8 bases; nucleotides outside the gene matches: 15. Those who participated ranged in age from roughly 18 to 89 years and resided in approximately 23 US areas. Generated by immunoSEQ multiplex PCR, the TCRdb table keeps only in-frame clones and is missing some. Of 150,000 or so clones listed, over 80% are singletons. This sequence was found in a woman aged 55-75 years who had recovered from COVID-19. Sequencing was performed on PBMCs or T cells enriched from blood (not recorded which). This chain uses TRBV23-1 with TRBJ2-4; 7 positions match TRBD1. TRBV23-1 is annotated as an ORF whose role is uncertain. The CDR3 is CASGVGKGAPYIQYF. The CDR3 DNA is TGCGCCAGCGGCGTGGGGAAGGGGGCCCCGTACATTCAGTACTTC.